The 23 T cell receptor beta chains below were found in one sample sequenced in a study of T-cell reconstitution after alpha-beta-depleted transplantation in children. Preparation of the TCRbeta library involved a method that used unique molecular identifiers. TCRdb reprocessed the PCR reads via MiXCR and lists one record per CDR3 protein. The data hold some 81,000 distinct CDR3 sequences, with 13% to 15% observed a single time. This specimen consisted of PBMCs, mostly from graft donor cells, obtained 180 days after TCRalphabeta/CD19-depleted stem cell transplant. These receptors originate from a male patient aged 2-9 years who had a stem cell transplant for acute lymphoblastic leukemia, so the T cells may come from the graft donor.

This clonotype was seen a handful of times. The V call is TRBV5-5, the J call TRBJ2-2; 7 bases map to TRBD1. The CDR3 sequence is 16 residues long. V shed 0 bases and J 6 bases; nucleotides not matched to a gene: 8. Germline assignment: CDR1 SGHKS and CDR2 YYEKEE (reference sequence). CDR3 sequence (DNA): TGTGCCAGCAGCTTGGTACAGGGGCTGTCCCCCGGGGAGCTGTTTTTT. This codes for CASSLVQGLSPGELFF.

The chain recombines TRBV6-1 with TRBJ1-1; D uncertain. Germline CDR1 and CDR2: MNHNS and SASEGT. CDR3 length: 12 residues. Deletions cut 7 bases from V and 7 bases from J, with 13 bases between. The CDR3: CASKWMGGEAFF. The CDR3 DNA follows: TGTGCCAGCAAATGGATGGGCGGTGAAGCTTTCTTT.

In its sample, this clonotype was seen many times. The gene calls are TRBV27 and TRBJ1-2; 12 bases are a match to TRBD1. V shed 6 bases, J shed 6 bases, and the junction held 11 bases outside the gene matches. The germline gives CDR1 MNHEY, CDR2 SMNVEV (reference sequence). The CDR3 extends over 16 amino acids. The CDR3 loop reads CASSEVWGTGGDGYTF. Here the CDR3 DNA reads TGTGCCAGCAGCGAAGTGTGGGGGACAGGGGGCGATGGCTACACCTTC.

This clonotype was picked up a small number of times. The V gene is TRBV7-9, the J gene TRBJ2-7; 7 bases match TRBD2. The CDR3 is 14 residues long. CDR1 and CDR2 from the germline V gene are SEHNR and FQNEAQ (reference sequence). Trimming cost V 3 bases and J 2 bases; bases outside gene matches: 4. CDR3: CASSFLAATYEQYF. CDR3 sequence (DNA): TGTGCCAGCAGCTTCCTAGCGGCTACCTACGAGCAGTACTTC. The complete variable domain, with remaining parts taken from reference TRBV7-9 and TRBJ2-7, reads DTGVSQNPRHKITKRGQNVTFRCDPISEHNRLYWYRQTLGQGPEFLTYFQNEAQLEKSRLLSDRFSAERPKGSFSTLEIQRTEQGDSAMYLCASSFLAATYEQYFGPGTRLTVT.

The chain carries TRBV5-1 and TRBJ1-3, with D unclear. V was pared by 1 base and J by 4 bases, with 9 bases between. This CDR3 is 14 amino acids long. The germline V gene has CDR1 SGHRS and CDR2 YFSETQ. This CDR3 is CASSLIGRGNTIYF. CDR3 DNA: TGCGCCAGCAGCTTGATAGGGCGGGGAAACACCATATATTTT.

This clonotype occurred a few times. The chain carries TRBV5-5 and TRBJ2-5, with TRBD2 identical over 8 bases. This CDR3 has 16 amino acids. V shed 4 bases and J 3 bases; nucleotides not matched to a gene: 11. The germline V gene has CDR1 SGHKS and CDR2 YYEKEE (reference sequence). CDR3 loop: CASSTLSGKGKETQYF. CDR3 nucleotides: TGTGCCAGCAGCACCCTTAGCGGGAAAGGAAAAGAGACCCAGTACTTC.

The chain uses TRBV29-1 and TRBJ1-1; D is possibly TRBD1 (5 bases). Trimming left V 7 bases short and J 0 bases short, with 12 bases between. There are 13 residues in the CDR3. CDR1 and CDR2 from the germline V gene are SQVTM and ANQGSEA. The CDR3: CSGSGTVNTEAFF. CDR3 nucleotide sequence: TGCAGCGGCTCCGGGACGGTGAACACTGAAGCTTTCTTT.

The chain is built from TRBV5-1 and TRBJ2-7, with TRBD2 matching over 10 bases. Trimming at V came to 4 bases and at J to 7 bases, leaving 8 bases not matched to a gene. The CDR3 spans 14 residues. Germline V gene sequence: CDR1 SGHRS, CDR2 YFSETQ. DNA for the CDR3: TGCGCCAGCAGCCTGAGCGGGGGGGCCTGGGAGCAGTACTTC. Its translation: CASSLSGGAWEQYF.

The genes are TRBV18 and TRBJ2-3; TRBD1 matches 7 bases. The CDR3 runs 16 residues. J lost 2 bases, V lost 8 bases, and 13 bases had no gene match. Germline values: CDR1 KGHSH, CDR2 LQKENI. DNA of the CDR3: TGTGCCAGCCATCGCAATAGACAGGGATTCACAGATACGCAGTATTTT. Translated, it gives CASHRNRQGFTDTQYF.

This clonotype was seen only a few times. The genes are TRBV7-6 and TRBJ2-7; 7 bases fit TRBD1. The CDR3 runs to 14 residues. Per germline, CDR1 SGHVS and CDR2 FNYEAQ. V gave up 5 bases and J gave up 1 base; unmatched junction bases: 5. The CDR3 nucleotides read TGTGCCAGCAGCCCTTCCAGGGGGTCCTACGAGCAGTACTTC. This codes for CASSPSRGSYEQYF.

V usage is TRBV19 and J usage is TRBJ2-1; tentative D call: TRBD2 (5 bases). Trimming left V 3 bases short and J 1 base short, with 10 bases between. CDR3 length: 15 residues. The germline V gene has CDR1 LNHDA and CDR2 SQIVND (reference sequence). The CDR3 region is CASSMRALSYNEQFF. CDR3 coding DNA: TGTGCCAGTAGTATGAGGGCCTTATCCTACAATGAGCAGTTCTTC. The full variable domain, rest sourced from reference TRBV19 and TRBJ2-1, is DGGITQSPKYLFRKEGQNVTLSCEQNLNHDAMYWYRQDPGQGLRLIYYSQIVNDFQKGDIAEGYSVSREKKESFPLTVTSAQKNPTAFYLCASSMRALSYNEQFFGPGTRLTVL.

There are a few counts of this clonotype. The V call is TRBV28, the J call TRBJ2-1; possibly TRBD1 for D (6 bases). V was pared by 5 bases and J by 8 bases, with 22 bases between. CDR1 and CDR2 (germline): MDHEN, SYDVKM. This CDR3 has 16 amino acids. CDR3 protein: CASSHLPGPGVDEQFF. The CDR3 nucleotides read TGTGCCAGCAGTCACCTCCCGGGACCAGGGGTCGATGAGCAGTTCTTC.

In its sample, this clonotype was seen many times. The chain joins TRBV7-2 to TRBJ2-7, with 10 nucleotides matching TRBD1. CDR1 is SGHTA, CDR2 FQGNSA, per germline. The CDR3 consists of 14 residues. After removal of 1 base from V and 3 bases from J, the junction contained 0 bases not matched to a gene. This CDR3 reads CASSLGDRGYEQYF. In DNA form, the CDR3 reads TGTGCCAGCAGCTTAGGGGACAGGGGCTACGAGCAGTACTTC.

This clonotype was seen ten or more times. The chain combines TRBV20-1 with TRBJ2-5; no firm D call. CDR3 length: 13 amino acids. Germline-derived CDR1 and CDR2 are DFQATT and SNEGSKA (reference sequence). V dropped 1 base and J dropped 4 bases, with 10 bases sitting between them. As DNA, the CDR3 is TGCAGTGCTAGAGTGGCCGGGTTAGAGACCCAGTACTTC. This gives the protein CSARVAGLETQYF.

The rearrangement joins TRBV6-2 or TRBV6-3 to TRBJ2-2, with D perhaps matching TRBD2 (5 bases). The V end was cut by 4 bases, the J end by 11 bases, with 20 bases between. Germline-derived CDR1 and CDR2 are MNHEY and SVGEGT. The CDR3 spans 15 residues. In nucleotides, the CDR3 is TGTGCCAGCAGTTTAGCTTTCCTCGAGGCTAGCGAGCTGTTTTTT. Translated, it gives CASSLAFLEASELFF.

The chain joins TRBV7-8 to TRBJ2-1; 8 nucleotides line up with TRBD2. The CDR3 runs to 15 residues. J gave up 8 bases and V 0 bases, and 6 bases lay outside the gene matches. Germline V lookup: CDR1 SGHVS, CDR2 FQNEAQ. The CDR3 DNA reads TGTGCCAGCAGCTTAGCCGGGAGGGCCGGAGATGAGCAGTTCTTC. Translation gives CASSLAGRAGDEQFF.

This clonotype was counted between two and nine times. The chain joins TRBV12-3 or TRBV12-4 to TRBJ2-2, with D unclear. This CDR3 spans 14 amino acids. Trimming cost V 5 bases and J 5 bases, with 12 bases left between them. CDR3 sequence (DNA): TGTGCCAGCAGTAGGGTCAGAAGGACCGGGGAGCTGTTTTTT. It is translated as CASSRVRRTGELFF.

The J gene is TRBJ2-1, the V gene TRBV12-3 or TRBV12-4; no clear D gene. This CDR3 region has 17 residues. Trimming shortened V by 4 bases and J by 0 bases, and 16 bases separated the two germline ends. Written as DNA, the CDR3 is TGTGCCAGCAGTTGGGCAGCCGGGCCTGGCTCCTACAATGAGCAGTTCTTC. Protein product: CASSWAAGPGSYNEQFF.

This clonotype was recorded at least ten times. The chain couples TRBV3-1 to TRBJ1-1; possible D gene TRBD1, 5 bases. The CDR3 is made up of 12 amino acids. The V gene lost 5 bases and the J gene lost 5 bases, with 9 bases spanning the gap. Germline V CDR1 and CDR2: LGHDT, YNNKEL (reference sequence). CDR3: CASSLRGTEAFF. The CDR3 DNA reads as TGTGCCAGCAGCTTACGGGGGACTGAAGCTTTCTTT. The whole variable domain, remainder taken from reference TRBV3-1 and TRBJ1-1, is DTAVSQTPKYLVTQMGNDKSIKCEQNLGHDTMYWYKQDSKKFLKIMFSYNNKELIINETVPNRFSPKSPDKAHLNLHINSLELGDSAVYFCASSLRGTEAFFGQGTRLTVV.

This clonotype was seen more than once but under ten times. V and J are TRBV20-1 and TRBJ1-6, with 9 bases fitting TRBD1. Losses at the gene ends were 2 bases for V and 7 bases for J; bases not matched to a gene: 6. The CDR3 has 15 residues. CDR1 is DFQATT, CDR2 SNEGSKA, per germline (reference sequence). The CDR3 region has the DNA TGCAGTGCTAGAAACAGGGGGCGGTGGAATTCACCCCTCCACTTT. Residues: CSARNRGRWNSPLHF.

At least ten counts were recorded for this clonotype. This chain links TRBV20-1 with TRBJ2-7; tentative D call: TRBD2 (7 bases). V was pared by 0 bases and J by 11 bases, with 20 bases between. Germline values: CDR1 DFQATT, CDR2 SNEGSKA (reference sequence). The CDR3 covers 14 residues. CDR3 DNA: TGCAGTGCTAGAGATGCGGGGGCCGGTACCAGGAAGTACTTC. It specifies CSARDAGAGTRKYF.

The CDR3 DNA follows: TGTGCCAGCAGCACACGACAGGGCTCAACCGGGGAGCTGTTTTTT. Its translation is CASSTRQGSTGELFF. The chain employs TRBV9 and TRBJ2-2; 7 nucleotides agree with TRBD1. V trimming: 4 bases; J trimming: 5 bases; junction bases outside the gene matches: 8. There are 15 residues in the CDR3. Germline values: CDR1 SGDLS, CDR2 YYNGEE. Based on the CDR3 plus reference TRBV9 and TRBJ2-2, the full variable domain is DSGVTQTPKHLITATGQRVTLRCSPRSGDLSVYWYQQSLDQGLQFLIQYYNGEERAKGNILERFSAQQFPDLHSELNLSSLELGDSALYFCASSTRQGSTGELFFGEGSRLTVL.

This clonotype has only a few counts. This chain uses TRBV9 with TRBJ1-2; 10 bases line up with TRBD1. Germline trimming cut 4 bases from V and 13 bases from J; bases unmatched to any gene: 10. Germline-derived CDR1 and CDR2 are SGDLS and YYNGEE. CDR3 length: 13 amino acids. CDR3 DNA: TGTGCCAGCAGCATGAGACCGGGACAGGGGTCCACCTTC. As protein: CASSMRPGQGSTF.